The rows below give T cell receptor beta chains drawn from one sample of a study of CD8+CD57+ T cells in acquired aplastic anemia. A single record per CDR3 protein comes from TCRdb applying MiXCR to the reads. The sample has approximately 190,000 distinct CDR3 sequences; just under 50% are singletons. Sequencing was done on a sample of sorted CD4+, CD8+, or CD8+CD57+ T cells (not recorded which) from PBMCs. These receptors originate from a human donor with aplastic anemia. CDR3s include the opening cysteine and the closing phenylalanine or tryptophan.

v_call	cdr3_aa
TRBV5-4	CASSVPGTLLYYEQYF
TRBV10-3	CAISDSSGNTIYF
TRBV12-3/TRBV12-4	CASSWDQNNEQFF
TRBV29-1	CSARGRGRNYEQYF
TRBV7-9	CASSLSGGYEQYF
TRBV6-1	CASSEEGGGQNTIYF
TRBV15	CATSRDKGGDYIYEQYF
TRBV11-1	CASSSGWVAGNGEQYF
TRBV19	CASQDGAGELFF
TRBV6-1	CASTPGRTNTGELFF
TRBV20-1	CSASAGRVGEQYF
TRBV19	CASSIGQATGELFF
TRBV12-3/TRBV12-4	CASSLRTGGFGDSPLHF
TRBV12-3/TRBV12-4	CASMYNRDTLGNTIYF
TRBV7-8	CASSLMAEAFF
TRBV24-1	CATSDGTETHNEQFF
TRBV2	CASRQTGGRLEQYF
TRBV12-3/TRBV12-4	CASITGGQVSCYEQYF
TRBV10-3	CAISESRGGSGPGEQFF
TRBV7-9	CAGGVEGTNYGYTF
TRBV10-3	CASKPGQGPQYF
TRBV12-3/TRBV12-4	CASRTGTVDSPLHF
TRBV15	CGTTTGVWGQPQHF
TRBV2	CASTETRGQPQHF
TRBV10-2	CASSESGQGANLHF
TRBV4-3	CASSQGIGTGNREQYF
TRBV24-1	CATSGWTSGRTINEQFF
TRBV2	CASSVRQGNYGYTF
TRBV5-1	CASSLTGGLEQTQYF
TRBV7-8	CASSLRGGNNQPQHF
TRBV7-3	CASTAGQGYGYTF
TRBV2	CASSIERDTEAFF
TRBV2	CASSESGRGETQYF
TRBV19	CASSIAGRVAF
TRBV6-2/TRBV6-3	CASSYPPLAGAAQETQYF
TRBV15	CATSSFGYYNSPLHF
TRBV28	CASSLGASAQYF
TRBV7-9	CASTPGYRLSYEQYF
TRBV9	CASSGDGYEQYF
TRBV24-1	CATSAIKGDQPQHF
TRBV4-1	CASSQEIGLPEAFF
TRBV7-3	CASSRDRGTYEQYF